This T cell receptor (beta chain) was profiled in a study of early T cells in non-severe SARS-CoV-2 infection. About the research overall: Sequencing used unsorted whole-blood bulk RNA, so chains lack pairing.

V was shortened by 2 bases and J by 0 bases, with 7 bases between the two germline ends. This CDR3 has 14 residues. Germline V gene sequence: CDR1 SGHTA, CDR2 FQGNSA. Each cDNA molecule carried a unique molecular identifier. Each CDR3 protein is one row after TCRdb ran MiXCR on the 5' RACE reads. The sample yields roughly 61,000 distinct CDR3 sequences, roughly 10% seen once. Study conclusions and caveats: Private and CD4 specificities were missed by VDJdb matching, skewed to anti-spike CD8.

This clonotype was observed a handful of times. No antigen is known for it. V gene TRBV7-2 combines with J gene TRBJ1-1, with D tentatively TRBD1 (5 bases). The sequence came from an adult who was a healthcare worker with PCR-confirmed SARS-CoV-2 infection or an uninfected control (not recorded which). The material sequenced was whole blood. DNA of the CDR3: TGTGCCAGCAGCTTATCAGGGCTGAACACTGAAGCTTTCTTT. This codes for CASSLSGLNTEAFF.